The 25 T cell receptor beta chains below come from one sample, sequenced in a study of OX40 agonist ivuxolimab in advanced cancers. The library came from the immunoSEQ multiplex PCR assay. What TCRdb holds here is the immuneACCESS table cut down to in-frame rearrangements. Part of the clones is not present; checked against another copy, under half of the missing clones reflect an unresolved V gene, and the others are unexplained. The sample yields some 110,000 clones; less than 95% were counted once. In total, the top ten clones hold approximately 0.5% of the sample. The sample in question was CD4+ or CD8+ T cells sorted from blood, obtained in a trial of the OX40 agonist ivuxolimab. These receptors all stem from an adult with an advanced solid tumor such as melanoma, head and neck, liver or kidney cancer.

The genes are TRBV9 and TRBJ2-5; D may be TRBD2 (5 bases). V lost 3 bases and J 4 bases, leaving 22 bases between the germline ends. This CDR3 spans 17 amino acids. Germline CDR1 reads SGDLS; CDR2 reads YYNGEE. CDR3 in amino acids: CASSDYSPKRLRETQYF. CDR3 DNA sequence: TGTGCCAGCAGCGATTATTCACCGAAGCGGTTGCGAGAGACCCAGTACTTC.

The chain combines TRBV19 with TRBJ2-3, with 8 positions matching TRBD1. This CDR3 has 15 residues. Looked up from germline, CDR1 is LNHDA and CDR2 is SQIVND (reference sequence). J was trimmed by 3 bases and V by 7 bases; bases with no gene match: 9. The DNA of the CDR3 is TGTGCCAGTAACCTGGGCAGGGGGCAGACAGATACGCAGTATTTT. Protein: CASNLGRGQTDTQYF.

This clone has a single count. This chain connects TRBV2 to TRBJ1-6, with a weak D call TRBD1 (5 bases). V was shortened by 4 bases and J by 9 bases, with 16 bases between the two germline ends. This CDR3 contains 15 residues. Germline CDR1 is SNHLY and CDR2 is FYNNEI. The DNA of the CDR3 is TGTGCCAGCAGTGCCAGGGTCCTCCCTAGTTCACCCCTCCACTTT. The encoded protein is CASSARVLPSSPLHF.

The V gene is TRBV2, the J gene TRBJ2-3, with 8 bases fitting TRBD2. CDR3 length: 16 residues. V trimming: 3 bases; J trimming: 2 bases; junction bases outside the gene matches: 7. Germline lookup yields CDR1 SNHLY and CDR2 FYNNEI. The CDR3 DNA is TGTGCCAGCAGTGACTACAATAGCGGGGCCACAGATACGCAGTATTTT. Protein sequence: CASSDYNSGATDTQYF.

V is TRBV28 and J is TRBJ1-1; unclear D gene. The CDR3 is 11 amino acids. Germline-derived CDR1 and CDR2 are MDHEN and SYDVKM. CDR3 loop: CATVMNTEAFF. CDR3 sequence (DNA): TGTGCAACCGTCATGAACACTGAAGCTTTCTTT. The full variable domain, in which reference TRBV28 and TRBJ1-1 provide the parts outside the CDR3, is DVKVTQSSRYLVKRTGEKVFLECVQDMDHENMFWYRQDPGLGLRLIYFSYDVKMKEKGDIPEGYSVSREKKERFSLILESASTNQTSMYLCATVMNTEAFFGQGTRLTVV.

This clone showed up just a few times. The chain combines TRBV10-3 with TRBJ2-5; 9 bases line up with TRBD2. CDR3 length: 15 amino acids. The junction had 2 bases not matched to a gene; V was cut back by 2 bases and J by 1 base. Germline V gene data show CDR1 as ENHRY and CDR2 as SYGVKD. This CDR3 reads CAISETSGPQETQYF. The CDR3 DNA follows: TGTGCCATCAGTGAGACTAGCGGGCCCCAAGAGACCCAGTACTTC.

The rearrangement links TRBV28 to TRBJ1-4, with D perhaps matching TRBD1 (5 bases). The V end lost 7 bases, the J end lost 7 bases, and 19 bases lay between the germline ends. Per the germline V gene, CDR1 is MDHEN and CDR2 is SYDVKM. The CDR3 is made up of 15 amino acids. CDR3 in DNA: TGTGCCAGCAATCGCAAGGGGATGGGTTTTGAAAAACTGTTTTTT. Translation gives CASNRKGMGFEKLFF.

Of note for this clone: One end of the junction does not line up with germline, which may come from a read error. V gene TRBV5-1 combines with J gene TRBJ1-6; 7 bases align to TRBD1. This CDR3 is built from 15 residues. Germline V gene data show CDR1 as SGHRS and CDR2 as YFSETQ. In DNA, the CDR3 is TGCGCCAGCAGCTGGGGGACAGAGGGTAATTCACCCTTCCACTTT. The encoded protein is CASSWGTEGNSPFHF.

This chain connects TRBV7-2 to TRBJ1-2; D is possibly TRBD1 (6 bases). The V and J ends lost 7 bases and 4 bases respectively, with 13 bases between them. Germline V gene lookup returns CDR1 SGHTA and CDR2 FQGNSA. The CDR3 extends over 13 amino acids. The CDR3 spells CASTLGHLYGYTF. The CDR3 DNA sequence: TGTGCCAGCACCCTGGGACATCTCTATGGCTACACCTTC.

The chain couples TRBV6-5 to TRBJ2-5; D is perhaps TRBD2 (5 bases). The CDR3 length is 14 residues. The germline V gene has CDR1 MNHEY and CDR2 SVGAGI. V gave up 0 bases and J gave up 5 bases, with 10 bases separating them. CDR3 residues: CASSYSIGGETQYF. The CDR3 DNA follows: TGTGCCAGCAGTTACTCGATAGGCGGGGAGACCCAGTACTTC.

This clone was observed once. The chain carries TRBV7-8 and TRBJ2-7; either TRBD1 or TRBD2 may supply D (6 bases each). Germline CDR1 SGHVS, CDR2 FQNEAQ. Trimming pared 3 bases from V and 4 bases from J, leaving 16 bases between. This CDR3 contains 15 residues. In DNA, the CDR3 is TGTGCCAGCAGCTTGCCCGGGGGCACCACTTACGAGCAGTACTTC. Its translation is CASSLPGGTTYEQYF.

This chain joins TRBV9 and TRBJ2-5, with 7 bases lining up with TRBD1. Germline lookup yields CDR1 SGDLS and CDR2 YYNGEE. V lost 0 bases to trimming and J lost 7 bases; unmatched junction nucleotides: 6. This CDR3 region has 14 residues. Here the CDR3 DNA reads TGTGCCAGCAGCGTAGAACAGGGGATCGGGACCCAGTACTTC. Its protein product is CASSVEQGIGTQYF.

The rearrangement uses TRBV7-2 and TRBJ2-2; 10 bases agree with TRBD2. The CDR3 contains 16 residues. Germline lookup yields CDR1 SGHTA and CDR2 FQGNSA. J was trimmed by 4 bases and V by 5 bases; bases with no gene match: 7. The CDR3 here is CASSTIAGGPTGELFF. CDR3 DNA: TGTGCCAGCAGCACCATAGCGGGGGGACCCACCGGGGAGCTGTTTTTT.

The gene calls are TRBV5-6 and TRBJ2-5; tentatively, D is TRBD1 or TRBD2 (5 bases each). CDR1 is SGHDT, CDR2 YYEEEE, per germline. Deletions cut 3 bases from V and 4 bases from J, with 10 bases between. The CDR3 loop spans 13 amino acids. In nucleotides, the CDR3 is TGTGCCAGCAGCTCACGGGGACGAGAGACCCAGTACTTC. Amino acid sequence: CASSSRGRETQYF.

CDR3 sequence: CASIYRGGTGELFF. The DNA of the CDR3 is TGTGCCAGTATTTACCGGGGGGGCACCGGGGAGCTGTTTTTT. The chain recombines TRBV19 with TRBJ2-2; TRBD2 matches 8 bases. With 7 bases clipped from V and 4 bases from J, the junction kept 5 bases outside the gene matches. The CDR3 totals 14 residues. CDR1 is LNHDA and CDR2 is SQIVND in the germline V gene (reference sequence).

This sequence joins TRBV20-1 and TRBJ2-3; a possible D gene is TRBD2 (6 bases). V was clipped by 7 bases and J by 4 bases, with 6 bases between them. The CDR3 is made up of 10 amino acids. The germline CDR1 and CDR2 sequences are DFQATT and SNEGSKA (reference sequence). This CDR3 reads CSGRADTQYF. CDR3 DNA sequence: TGCAGTGGGAGGGCAGATACGCAGTATTTT.

The J gene is TRBJ2-1, the V gene TRBV18; 15 nucleotides agree with TRBD2. The CDR3 contains 17 residues. Germline-derived CDR1 and CDR2 are KGHSH and LQKENI. V was clipped by 4 bases and J by 5 bases; unmatched bases: 6. CDR3 sequence (DNA): TGTGCCAGCTCACGACCGGGACTAGCGGGGGGCAACAATGAGCAGTTCTTC. Translating gives CASSRPGLAGGNNEQFF.

This rearrangement joins TRBV28 to TRBJ1-1; unclear D gene. The CDR3 consists of 12 residues. Trimming removed 10 bases from V and 1 base from J, with 10 bases in between. Germline assignment: CDR1 MDHEN and CDR2 SYDVKM. CDR3 protein: CATIIPNTEAFF. For the CDR3, the DNA is TGTGCCACCATAATCCCGAACACTGAAGCTTTCTTT.

The V gene is TRBV28, the J gene TRBJ1-5, with D unclear. The germline V gene has CDR1 MDHEN and CDR2 SYDVKM. CDR3 size: 15 residues. V lost 7 bases, J lost 7 bases, and 20 bases lay in between. The CDR3 is CASTTRVVGYQPQHF. CDR3 DNA sequence: TGTGCCAGCACCACCCGGGTGGTGGGGTACCAGCCCCAGCATTTT.

This chain links TRBV7-9 with TRBJ1-3; D not certain. In germline, CDR1 is SEHNR, CDR2 FQNEAQ (reference sequence). Trimming left V 1 base short and J 3 bases short, with 10 bases between. The CDR3 has 15 amino acids. The CDR3 loop is CASSLEGGFGNTIYF. CDR3 in DNA: TGTGCCAGCAGCTTAGAAGGAGGGTTTGGAAACACCATATATTTT. The full variable domain, in which reference TRBV7-9 and TRBJ1-3 provide the parts outside the CDR3, is DTGVSQNPRHKITKRGQNVTFRCDPISEHNRLYWYRQTLGQGPEFLTYFQNEAQLEKSRLLSDRFSAERPKGSFSTLEIQRTEQGDSAMYLCASSLEGGFGNTIYFGEGSWLTVV.

The chain combines TRBV6-6 with TRBJ2-7; TRBD2 matches at 8 bases. J lost 6 bases, V lost 7 bases, and 5 bases had no gene match. The CDR3 runs 12 residues. Per germline, CDR1 MNHNY and CDR2 SVGAGI (reference sequence). The CDR3 region is CASMRGEGEQYF. The CDR3 region has the DNA TGTGCCAGCATGCGGGGGGAAGGCGAGCAGTACTTC.

This clone appeared a single time. The genes are TRBV6-1 and TRBJ1-1; 9 positions match TRBD1. Germline V CDR1 and CDR2: MNHNS, SASEGT. The CDR3 is made up of 13 amino acids. V trimming: 10 bases; J trimming: 6 bases; junction bases outside the gene matches: 9. CDR3 region: CATQDRGWAEAFF. The CDR3 DNA sequence: TGTGCCACCCAAGACAGGGGGTGGGCTGAAGCTTTCTTT.

V gene TRBV9 combines with J gene TRBJ2-7; D is unresolved. Per germline, CDR1 SGDLS and CDR2 YYNGEE. The CDR3 is made up of 13 amino acids. V was trimmed by 2 bases and J by 4 bases, leaving 10 bases between them. CDR3 nucleotide sequence: TGTGCCAGCAGCGTGGACGGCCGGTACGAGCAGTACTTC. Encoded protein: CASSVDGRYEQYF.

This chain connects TRBV9 to TRBJ2-3; D is possibly TRBD1 (6 bases). The CDR3 spans 14 residues. V was trimmed by 3 bases and J by 3 bases, leaving 11 bases between them. The germline CDR1 and CDR2 sequences are SGDLS and YYNGEE. The CDR3 DNA reads as TGTGCCAGCAGCGCTACTACAGGGACAGATACGCAGTATTTT. It encodes CASSATTGTDTQYF.

The chain has TRBV19 and TRBJ2-2, with 8 bases identical to TRBD1. The CDR3 runs to 14 residues. Germline assignment: CDR1 LNHDA and CDR2 SQIVND (reference sequence). V was pared by 7 bases and J by 5 bases, with 6 bases of the junction left unmatched. This CDR3 reads CASTSQGVTGELFF. CDR3 coding DNA: TGTGCCAGTACTTCACAGGGGGTGACCGGGGAGCTGTTTTTT.